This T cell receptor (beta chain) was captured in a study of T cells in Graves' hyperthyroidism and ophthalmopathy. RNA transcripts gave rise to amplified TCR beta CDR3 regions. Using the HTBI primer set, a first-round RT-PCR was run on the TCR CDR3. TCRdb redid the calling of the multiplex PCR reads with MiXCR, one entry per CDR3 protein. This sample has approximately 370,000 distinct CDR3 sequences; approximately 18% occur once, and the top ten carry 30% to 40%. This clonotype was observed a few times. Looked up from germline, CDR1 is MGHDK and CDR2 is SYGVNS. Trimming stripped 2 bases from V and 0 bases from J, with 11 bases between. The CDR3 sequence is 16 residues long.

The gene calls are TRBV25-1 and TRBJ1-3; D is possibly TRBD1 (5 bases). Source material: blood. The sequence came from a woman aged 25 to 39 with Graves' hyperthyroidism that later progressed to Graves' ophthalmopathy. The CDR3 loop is CASSEVRVGSGNTIYF. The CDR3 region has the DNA TGTGCCAGCAGTGAAGTCAGGGTCGGCTCTGGAAACACCATATATTTT.